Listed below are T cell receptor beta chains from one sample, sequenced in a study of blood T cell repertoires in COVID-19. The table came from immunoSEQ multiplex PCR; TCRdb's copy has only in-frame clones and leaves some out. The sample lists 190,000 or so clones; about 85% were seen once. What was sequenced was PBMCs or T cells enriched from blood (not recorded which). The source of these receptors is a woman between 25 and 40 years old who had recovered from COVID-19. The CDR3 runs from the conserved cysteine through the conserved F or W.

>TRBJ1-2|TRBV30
CAWSVSVFAGDGYTF
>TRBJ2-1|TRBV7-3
CASSLGPREGLNEQFF
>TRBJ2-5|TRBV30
CAWSVGHDQETQYF
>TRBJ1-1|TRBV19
CASSIWGRRNTEAFF
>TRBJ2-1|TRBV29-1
CSVVPFSGRAYNEQFF
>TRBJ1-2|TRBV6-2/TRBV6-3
CASSYSKTDRAYGYTF
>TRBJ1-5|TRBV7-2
CASSLDRGQEQPQHF
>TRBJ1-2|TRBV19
CASSISKGANYGYTF
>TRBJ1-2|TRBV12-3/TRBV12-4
CASSQGGFGYTF
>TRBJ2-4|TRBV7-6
CASSPNAVRVAKNIQYF
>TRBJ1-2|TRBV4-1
CASSQEAASNYGYTF
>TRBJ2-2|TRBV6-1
CASSVRAGTGRTGELFF
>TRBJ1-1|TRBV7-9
CASSYRGWTFF
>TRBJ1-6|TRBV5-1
CASSLNSWSSYNSPLHF
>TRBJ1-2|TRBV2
CASSDTGGSYGYTF
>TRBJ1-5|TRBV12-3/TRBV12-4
CASRDSHNQPQHF
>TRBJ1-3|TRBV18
CASSPPAGRNTIYF
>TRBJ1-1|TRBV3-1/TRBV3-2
CASSPRTAENTEAFF
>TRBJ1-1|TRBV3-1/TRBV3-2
CASSQVNRGLSEAFF
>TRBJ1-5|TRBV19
CASSIFGRDSNQPQHF
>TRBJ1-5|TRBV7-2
CASSLAWTGNQPQHF
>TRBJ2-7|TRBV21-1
CASSKALSRTADYEQYF
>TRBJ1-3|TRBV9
CASSVGHSEGNTIYF
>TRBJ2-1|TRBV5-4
CASSLGSGGDHNEQFF
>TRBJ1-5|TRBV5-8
CASSSGLGQGMDQPQHF
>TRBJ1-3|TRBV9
CASSVDPSSGNTIYF
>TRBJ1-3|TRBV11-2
CASSLGGSGNTIYF
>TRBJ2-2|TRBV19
CASTEGSNTGELFF
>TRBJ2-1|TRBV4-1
CASSQYLPGSSYNEQFF
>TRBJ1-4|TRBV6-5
CASSYTGQINEKLFF
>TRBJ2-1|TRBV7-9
CASSPGSLAGGAYNEQFF
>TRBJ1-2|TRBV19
CASEGVNYGYTF
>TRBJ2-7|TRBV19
CASSIDLGSAGGFYEQYF
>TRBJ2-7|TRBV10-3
CAIRLDLSSYEQYF
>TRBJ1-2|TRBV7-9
CASSLGSGTDGYTF
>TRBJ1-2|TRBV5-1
CASSLETGDYGYTF
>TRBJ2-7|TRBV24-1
CATSETGTGGTYEQYF
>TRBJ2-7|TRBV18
CASSLGQGSYEQYF
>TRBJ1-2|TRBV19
CASSPRANGYTF
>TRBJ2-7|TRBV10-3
CAISESTSSYEQYF
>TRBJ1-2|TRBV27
CASSLKPDRGRGYTF
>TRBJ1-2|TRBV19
CASLRGAYGYTF
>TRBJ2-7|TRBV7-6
CASSLDGELVEQYF
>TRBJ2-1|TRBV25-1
CASDAGTGYSENEQFF
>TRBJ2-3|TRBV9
CASSVSWGRTDTQYF
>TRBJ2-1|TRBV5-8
CASSLDGLSEQFF
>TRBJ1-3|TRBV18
CASSPPGRNLGNTIYF
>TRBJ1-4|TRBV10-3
CATSTTGTGGKLFF
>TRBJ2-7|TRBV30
CAWTTGWAYEQYF
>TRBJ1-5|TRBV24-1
CATSDPTGGGQPQHF
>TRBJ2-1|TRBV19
CASSRKGLAGENEQFF
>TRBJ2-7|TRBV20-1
CSASYTRGTYEQYF
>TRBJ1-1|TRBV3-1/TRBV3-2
CASSKDRGRGGEAFF